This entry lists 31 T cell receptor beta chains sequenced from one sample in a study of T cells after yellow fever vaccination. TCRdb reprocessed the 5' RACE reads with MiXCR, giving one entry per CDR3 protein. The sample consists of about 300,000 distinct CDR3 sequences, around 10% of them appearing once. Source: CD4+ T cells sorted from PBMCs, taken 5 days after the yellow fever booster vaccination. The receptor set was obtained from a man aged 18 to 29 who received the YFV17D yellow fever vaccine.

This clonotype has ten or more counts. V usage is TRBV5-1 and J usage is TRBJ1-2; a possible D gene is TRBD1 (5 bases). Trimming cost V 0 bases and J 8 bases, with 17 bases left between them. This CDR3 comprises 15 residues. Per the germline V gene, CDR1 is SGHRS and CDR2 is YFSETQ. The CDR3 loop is CASSLDPVLWGGYTF. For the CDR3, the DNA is TGCGCCAGCAGCTTGGATCCAGTTCTCTGGGGCGGCTACACCTTC.

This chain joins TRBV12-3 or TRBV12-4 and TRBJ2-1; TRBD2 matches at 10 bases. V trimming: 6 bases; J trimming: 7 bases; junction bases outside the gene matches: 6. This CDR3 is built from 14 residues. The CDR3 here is CASRVSGGANEQFF. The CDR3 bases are TGTGCCAGCAGGGTCAGCGGGGGGGCAAATGAGCAGTTCTTC.

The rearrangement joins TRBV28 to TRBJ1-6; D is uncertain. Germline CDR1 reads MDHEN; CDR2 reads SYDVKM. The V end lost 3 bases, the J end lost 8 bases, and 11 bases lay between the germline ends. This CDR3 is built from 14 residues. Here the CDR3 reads CASSFKGWYSPLHF. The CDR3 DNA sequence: TGTGCCAGCAGTTTTAAGGGTTGGTATTCACCCCTCCACTTT. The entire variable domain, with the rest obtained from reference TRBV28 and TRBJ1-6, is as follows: DVKVTQSSRYLVKRTGEKVFLECVQDMDHENMFWYRQDPGLGLRLIYFSYDVKMKEKGDIPEGYSVSREKKERFSLILESASTNQTSMYLCASSFKGWYSPLHFGNGTRLTVT.

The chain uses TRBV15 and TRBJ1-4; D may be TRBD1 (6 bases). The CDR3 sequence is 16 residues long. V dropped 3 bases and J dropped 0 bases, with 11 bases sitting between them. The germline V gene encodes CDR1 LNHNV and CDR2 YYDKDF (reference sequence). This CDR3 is CATSRDRAATNEKLFF. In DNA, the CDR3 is TGTGCCACCAGCAGGGACAGAGCCGCAACTAATGAAAAACTGTTTTTT.

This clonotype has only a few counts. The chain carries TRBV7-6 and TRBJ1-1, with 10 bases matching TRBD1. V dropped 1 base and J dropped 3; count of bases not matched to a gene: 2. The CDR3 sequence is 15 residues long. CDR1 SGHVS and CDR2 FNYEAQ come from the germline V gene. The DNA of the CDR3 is TGTGCCAGCAGCTTAGGACAGGGGGCCGACACTGAAGCTTTCTTT. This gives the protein CASSLGQGADTEAFF.

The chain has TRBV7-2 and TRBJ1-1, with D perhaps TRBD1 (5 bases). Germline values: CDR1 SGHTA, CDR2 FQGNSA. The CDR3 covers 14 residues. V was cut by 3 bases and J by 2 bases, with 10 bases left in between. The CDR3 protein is CASSLQTDNTEAFF. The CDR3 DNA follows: TGTGCCAGCAGCTTGCAGACAGATAACACTGAAGCTTTCTTT.

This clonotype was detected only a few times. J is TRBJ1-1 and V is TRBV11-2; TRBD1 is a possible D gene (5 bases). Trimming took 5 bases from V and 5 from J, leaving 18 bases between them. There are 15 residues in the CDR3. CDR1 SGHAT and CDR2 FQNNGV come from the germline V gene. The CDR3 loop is CASSPLISGATEAFF. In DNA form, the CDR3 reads TGTGCCAGCAGCCCCCTCATTTCCGGGGCGACTGAAGCTTTCTTT.

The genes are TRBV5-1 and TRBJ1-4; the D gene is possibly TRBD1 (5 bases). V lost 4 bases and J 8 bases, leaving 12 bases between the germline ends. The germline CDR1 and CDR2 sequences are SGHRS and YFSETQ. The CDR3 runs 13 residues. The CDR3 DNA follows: TGCGCCAGCAGCAGGGGCGTGGGAGAAAAACTGTTTTTT. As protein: CASSRGVGEKLFF.

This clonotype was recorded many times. The chain's CDR3 is CSARQGLSYNEQFF. CDR3 coding DNA: TGCAGTGCTAGGCAGGGGTTGAGCTACAATGAGCAGTTCTTC. This chain connects TRBV20-1 to TRBJ2-1; tentatively, D is TRBD1 (6 bases). V was trimmed by 3 bases and J by 3 bases, leaving 12 bases between them. CDR3 size: 14 residues. Germline V gene sequence: CDR1 DFQATT, CDR2 SNEGSKA (reference sequence).

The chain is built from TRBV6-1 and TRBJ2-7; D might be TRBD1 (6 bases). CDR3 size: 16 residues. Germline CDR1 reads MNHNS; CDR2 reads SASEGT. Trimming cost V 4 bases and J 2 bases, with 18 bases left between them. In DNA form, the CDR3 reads TGTGCCAGCAGTGCCCCAAAGCGACAGGTCCCCTACGAGCAGTACTTC. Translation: CASSAPKRQVPYEQYF.

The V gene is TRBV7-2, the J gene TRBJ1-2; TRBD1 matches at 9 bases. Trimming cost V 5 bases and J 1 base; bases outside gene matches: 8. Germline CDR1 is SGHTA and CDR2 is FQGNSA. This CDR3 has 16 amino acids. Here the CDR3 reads CASSLRTGADNYGYTF. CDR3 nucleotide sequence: TGTGCCAGCAGCCTACGGACAGGGGCAGATAACTATGGCTACACCTTC. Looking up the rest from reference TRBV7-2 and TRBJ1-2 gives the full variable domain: GAGVSQSPSNKVTEKGKDVELRCDPISGHTALYWYRQSLGQGLEFLIYFQGNSAPDKSGLPSDRFSAERTGGSVSTLTIQRTQQEDSAVYLCASSLRTGADNYGYTFGSGTRLTVV.

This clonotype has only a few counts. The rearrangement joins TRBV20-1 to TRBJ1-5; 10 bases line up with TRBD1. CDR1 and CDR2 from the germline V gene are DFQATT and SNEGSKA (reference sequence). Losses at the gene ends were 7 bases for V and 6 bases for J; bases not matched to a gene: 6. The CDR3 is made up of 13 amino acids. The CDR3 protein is CSVRRTGGQPQHF. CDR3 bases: TGCAGTGTCAGAAGGACAGGGGGTCAGCCCCAGCATTTT.

The CDR3 DNA sequence: TGTGCCAGCAAAGCGACCTCACTTGGGGTTAATGAAAAACTGTTTTTT. It yields the protein CASKATSLGVNEKLFF. The V and J genes are TRBV5-4 and TRBJ1-4; no clear D. V shed 6 bases and J shed 4 bases, with 19 bases lying between them. The CDR3 contains 16 residues. Germline CDR1 and CDR2: SGHNT and YYREEE (reference sequence). Full variable domain (remainder filled in from reference TRBV5-4 and TRBJ1-4): ETGVTQSPTHLIKTRGQQVTLRCSSQSGHNTVSWYQQALGQGPQFIFQYYREEENGRGNFPPRFSGLQFPNYSSELNVNALELDDSALYLCASKATSLGVNEKLFFGSGTQLSVL.

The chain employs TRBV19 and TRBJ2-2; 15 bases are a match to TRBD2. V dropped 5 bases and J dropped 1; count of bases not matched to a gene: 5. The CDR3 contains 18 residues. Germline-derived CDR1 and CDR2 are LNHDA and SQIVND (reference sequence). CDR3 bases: TGTGCCAGTAGTTTCGGACTAGCGGGGGGGGGGAACACCGGGGAGCTGTTTTTT. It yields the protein CASSFGLAGGGNTGELFF.

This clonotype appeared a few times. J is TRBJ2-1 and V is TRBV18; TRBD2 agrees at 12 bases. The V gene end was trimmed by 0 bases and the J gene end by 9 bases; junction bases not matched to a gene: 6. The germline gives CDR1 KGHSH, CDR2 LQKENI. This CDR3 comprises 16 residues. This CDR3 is CASSPPGTSGGSEQFF. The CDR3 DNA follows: TGTGCCAGCTCACCACCTGGCACTAGCGGGGGGAGTGAGCAGTTCTTC.

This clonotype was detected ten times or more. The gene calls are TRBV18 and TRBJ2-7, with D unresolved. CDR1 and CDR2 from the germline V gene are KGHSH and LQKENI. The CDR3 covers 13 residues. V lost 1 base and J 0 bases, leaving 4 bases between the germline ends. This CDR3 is CASSPRSSYEQYV. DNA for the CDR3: TGTGCCAGCTCACCACGTAGCTCCTACGAGCAGTACGTC.

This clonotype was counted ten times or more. CDR3: CASSEARYTGELFF. Written as DNA, the CDR3 is TGCGCCAGCAGTGAGGCCCGATACACCGGGGAGCTGTTTTTT. V usage is TRBV10-1 and J usage is TRBJ2-2; D gene unclear. Germline CDR1 reads WNHNN; CDR2 reads SYGVQD (reference sequence). Trimming removed 2 bases at V and 3 bases at J, with 7 bases between. The CDR3 totals 14 residues.

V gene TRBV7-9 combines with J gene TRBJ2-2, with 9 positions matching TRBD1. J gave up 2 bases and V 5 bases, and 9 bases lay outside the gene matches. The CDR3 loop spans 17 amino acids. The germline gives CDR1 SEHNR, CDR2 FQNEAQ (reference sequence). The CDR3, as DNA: TGTGCCAGCAGCCACCCCCGGGACAGGGTTAACACCGGGGAGCTGTTTTTT. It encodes CASSHPRDRVNTGELFF.

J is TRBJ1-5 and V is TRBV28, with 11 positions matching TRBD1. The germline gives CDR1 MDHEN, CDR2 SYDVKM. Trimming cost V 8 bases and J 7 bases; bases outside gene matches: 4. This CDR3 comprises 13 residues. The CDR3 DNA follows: TGTGCCAGCTGTGGGACAGGGGGACAGCCCCAGCATTTT. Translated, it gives CASCGTGGQPQHF.

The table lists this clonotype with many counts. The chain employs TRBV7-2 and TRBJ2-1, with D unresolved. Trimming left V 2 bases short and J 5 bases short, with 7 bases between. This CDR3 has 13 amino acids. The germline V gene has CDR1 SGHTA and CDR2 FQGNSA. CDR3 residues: CASSLWVDNEQFF. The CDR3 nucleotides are TGTGCCAGCAGCTTATGGGTGGACAATGAGCAGTTCTTC.

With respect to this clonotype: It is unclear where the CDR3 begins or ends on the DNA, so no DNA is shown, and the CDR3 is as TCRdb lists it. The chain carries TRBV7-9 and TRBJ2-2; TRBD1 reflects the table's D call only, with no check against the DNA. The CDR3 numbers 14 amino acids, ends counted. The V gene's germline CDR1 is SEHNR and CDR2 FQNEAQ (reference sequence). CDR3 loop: CASSFGAGTGELFF.

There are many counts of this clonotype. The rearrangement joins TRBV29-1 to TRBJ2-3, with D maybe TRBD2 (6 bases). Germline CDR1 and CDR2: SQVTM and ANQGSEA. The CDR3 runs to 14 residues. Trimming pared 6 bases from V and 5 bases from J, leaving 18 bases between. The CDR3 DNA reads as TGCAGCGTGGGAGCGCGGGGTTGGGAAGATACGCAGTATTTT. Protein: CSVGARGWEDTQYF.

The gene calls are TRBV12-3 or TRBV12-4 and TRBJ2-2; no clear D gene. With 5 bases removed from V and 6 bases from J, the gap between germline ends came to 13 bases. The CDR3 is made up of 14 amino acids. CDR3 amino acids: CASSPRPGSGELFF. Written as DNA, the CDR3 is TGTGCCAGCAGTCCCCGGCCCGGGTCCGGGGAGCTGTTTTTT.

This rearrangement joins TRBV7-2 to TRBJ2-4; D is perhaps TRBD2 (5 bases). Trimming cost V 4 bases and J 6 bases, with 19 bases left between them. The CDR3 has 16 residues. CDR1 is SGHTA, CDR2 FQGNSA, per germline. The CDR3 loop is CASSSRTGYEGNIQYF. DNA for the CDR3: TGTGCCAGCAGCTCCCGGACTGGGTATGAAGGAAACATTCAGTACTTC.

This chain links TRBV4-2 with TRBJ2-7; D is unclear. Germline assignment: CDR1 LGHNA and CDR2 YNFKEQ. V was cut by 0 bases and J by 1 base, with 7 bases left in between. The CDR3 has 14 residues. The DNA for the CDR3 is TGTGCCAGCAGCCAAGACCGCAGGTCCTACGAGCAGTACGTC. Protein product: CASSQDRRSYEQYV.

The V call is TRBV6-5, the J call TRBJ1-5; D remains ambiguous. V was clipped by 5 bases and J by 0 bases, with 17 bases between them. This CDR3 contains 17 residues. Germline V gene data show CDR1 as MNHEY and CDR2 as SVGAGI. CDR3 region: CASSQDQAADSNQPQHF. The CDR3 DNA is TGTGCCAGCAGTCAGGACCAAGCTGCTGATAGCAATCAGCCCCAGCATTTT.

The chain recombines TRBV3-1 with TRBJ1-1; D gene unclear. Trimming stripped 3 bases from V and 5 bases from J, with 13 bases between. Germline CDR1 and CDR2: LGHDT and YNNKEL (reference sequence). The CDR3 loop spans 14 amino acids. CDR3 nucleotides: TGTGCCAGCAGCCACCTCGGGATTCAGACTGAAGCTTTCTTT. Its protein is CASSHLGIQTEAFF.

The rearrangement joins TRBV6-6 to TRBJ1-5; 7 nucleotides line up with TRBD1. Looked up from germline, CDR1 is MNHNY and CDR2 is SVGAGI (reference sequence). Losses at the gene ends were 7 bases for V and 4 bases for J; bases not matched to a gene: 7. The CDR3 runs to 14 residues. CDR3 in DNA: TGTGCCAGCACTTCCAGGGGGGGGAATCAGCCCCAGCATTTT. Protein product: CASTSRGGNQPQHF.

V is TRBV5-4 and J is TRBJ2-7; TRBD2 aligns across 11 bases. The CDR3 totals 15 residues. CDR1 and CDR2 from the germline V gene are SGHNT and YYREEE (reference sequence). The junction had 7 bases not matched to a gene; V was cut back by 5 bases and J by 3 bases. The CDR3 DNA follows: TGTGCCAGCAGTCGTAGCGGGGGGGATTACTACGAGCAGTACGTC. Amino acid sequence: CASSRSGGDYYEQYV.

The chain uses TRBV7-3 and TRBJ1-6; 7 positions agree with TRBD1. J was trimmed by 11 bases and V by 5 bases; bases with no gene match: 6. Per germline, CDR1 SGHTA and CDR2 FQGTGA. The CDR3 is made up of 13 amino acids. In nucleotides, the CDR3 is TGTGCCAGCAGCGAGGACAGGAAAACACCCCTCCACTTT. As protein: CASSEDRKTPLHF.

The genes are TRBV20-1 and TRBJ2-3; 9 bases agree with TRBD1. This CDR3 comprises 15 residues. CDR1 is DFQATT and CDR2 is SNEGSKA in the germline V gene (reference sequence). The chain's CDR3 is CSESGTGFGTDTQYF. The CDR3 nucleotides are TGCAGCGAATCGGGGACAGGGTTTGGCACAGATACGCAGTATTTT.